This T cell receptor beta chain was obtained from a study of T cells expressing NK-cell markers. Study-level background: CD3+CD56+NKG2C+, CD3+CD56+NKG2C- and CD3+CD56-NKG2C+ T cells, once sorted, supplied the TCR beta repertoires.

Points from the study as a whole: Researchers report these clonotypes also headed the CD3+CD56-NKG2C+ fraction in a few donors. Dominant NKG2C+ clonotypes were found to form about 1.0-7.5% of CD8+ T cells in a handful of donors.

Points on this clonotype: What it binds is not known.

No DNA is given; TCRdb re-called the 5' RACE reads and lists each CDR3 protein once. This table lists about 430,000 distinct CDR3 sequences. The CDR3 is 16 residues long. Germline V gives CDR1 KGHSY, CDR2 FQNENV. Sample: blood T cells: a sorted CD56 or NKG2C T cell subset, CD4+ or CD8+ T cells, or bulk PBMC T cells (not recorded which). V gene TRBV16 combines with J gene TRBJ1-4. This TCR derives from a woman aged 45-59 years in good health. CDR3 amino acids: CASSQFGGRGDEKLFF.